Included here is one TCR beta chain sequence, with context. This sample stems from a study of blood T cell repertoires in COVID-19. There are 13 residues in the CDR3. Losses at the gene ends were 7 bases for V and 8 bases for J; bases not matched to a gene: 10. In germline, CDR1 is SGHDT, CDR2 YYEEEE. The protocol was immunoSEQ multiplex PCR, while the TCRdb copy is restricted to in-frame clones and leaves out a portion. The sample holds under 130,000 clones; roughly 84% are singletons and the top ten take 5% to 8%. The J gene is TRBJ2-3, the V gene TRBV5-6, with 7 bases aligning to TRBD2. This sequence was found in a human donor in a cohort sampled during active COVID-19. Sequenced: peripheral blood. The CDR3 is CASGGRELGTQYF. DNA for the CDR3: TGTGCCAGCGGAGGGCGGGAGCTCGGTACGCAGTATTTT.